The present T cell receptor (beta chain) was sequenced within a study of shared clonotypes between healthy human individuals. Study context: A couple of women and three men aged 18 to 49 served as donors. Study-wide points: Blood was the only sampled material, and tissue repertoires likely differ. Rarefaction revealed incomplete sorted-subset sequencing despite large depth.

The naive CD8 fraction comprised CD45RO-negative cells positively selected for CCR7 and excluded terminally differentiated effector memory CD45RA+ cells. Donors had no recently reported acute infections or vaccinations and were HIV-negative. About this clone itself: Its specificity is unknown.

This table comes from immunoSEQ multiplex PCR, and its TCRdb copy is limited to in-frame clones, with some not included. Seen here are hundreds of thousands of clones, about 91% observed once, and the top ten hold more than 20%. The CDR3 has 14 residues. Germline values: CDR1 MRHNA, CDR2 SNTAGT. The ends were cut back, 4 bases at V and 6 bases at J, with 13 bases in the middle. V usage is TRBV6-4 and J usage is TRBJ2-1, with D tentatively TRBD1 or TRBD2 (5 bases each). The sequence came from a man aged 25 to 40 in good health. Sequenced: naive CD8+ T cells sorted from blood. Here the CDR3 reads CASSGGPDGNEQFF. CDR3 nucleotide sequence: TGTGCCAGCAGTGGGGGACCCGACGGCAATGAGCAGTTCTTC.